These T cell receptor beta chains were read from a single sample in a study of blood T cell repertoires in COVID-19. Sequencing was performed with immunoSEQ multiplex PCR; in TCRdb, only in-frame clones are kept and a portion is missing. The repertoire consists of tens of thousands of clones, with over 75% occurring once and the leading ten covering approximately 10%. What was sequenced was peripheral blood. The receptor source for this set is a man aged 65 to 79 with active or convalescent COVID-19. CDR3s leave out the opening cysteine and the closing phenylalanine or tryptophan. Each record gives: D gene, J gene, V gene, CDR3 protein. A D gene is named only where the DNA matches it firmly.

>-|TRBJ2-1|TRBV5-1
ASSLAAGIYNEQF
>-|TRBJ2-3|TRBV3-1/TRBV3-2
ASSHSATLTDTQY
>TRBD1|TRBJ1-1|TRBV7-2
ASSGQGAHTEAF
>-|TRBJ2-1|TRBV21-1
ASTNLAGGARGEQF
>TRBD2|TRBJ2-7|TRBV10-3
ATGGASSYEQY
>TRBD2|TRBJ2-5|TRBV6-6
ASSSGQRGGETQY
>-|TRBJ1-4|TRBV2
ATKRTTNEKLF
>-|TRBJ1-1|TRBV30
AWSVHQNTEAF
>-|TRBJ1-1|TRBV7-2
ASSPTRDTEAF
>-|TRBJ2-7|TRBV27
ASSSRRVSYEQY
>-|TRBJ1-5|TRBV12-3/TRBV12-4
ASSYSNQPQH
>-|TRBJ2-3|TRBV30
AWSRSQGTDTQY
>TRBD2|TRBJ2-3|TRBV7-9
ASSAGGAKEAY
>TRBD2|TRBJ2-1|TRBV11-2
ASSLVAGLLNEQF
>-|TRBJ1-2|TRBV7-2
ASSLGRGRGAYYGYT
>TRBD1|TRBJ1-2|TRBV28
ASSLLDRGYGYT
>TRBD1|TRBJ1-1|TRBV28
ASSPRDRGRGAKNTEAF
>-|TRBJ1-3|TRBV5-6
ASSLGHWRQFSGNTIY
>-|TRBJ1-1|TRBV9
ASSVVPGSYTEAF
>-|TRBJ1-1|TRBV28
ASSSPTNLAEAF
>-|TRBJ1-2|TRBV28
ASSLTGPYGYT
>TRBD1|TRBJ1-4|TRBV19
ASNTRGTDEEKLF
>-|TRBJ1-2|TRBV2
ASSEQAPNYGYT
>-|TRBJ1-2|TRBV28
ASSTGTGPVGYT